A single sample gave rise to the 25 T cell receptor beta chains below, sequenced in a study of radiation and T cells in renal cell carcinoma. The data were produced by immunoSEQ multiplex PCR, yet TCRdb's version contains in-frame clones alone and is incomplete. Found here are about 4,300 clones, 62% of them singletons; the top ten hold roughly 40%. Indicated treatment: 15 Gy SBRT to primary tumor, nephrectomy 4 weeks later. Here the sequenced sample was tumor tissue, taken from a patient whose treatment included radiotherapy and nephrectomy. These TCRs come from a woman aged 55-69 years with renal cell carcinoma.

This clone was detected only once. V usage is TRBV28 and J usage is TRBJ1-2; weak D call: TRBD1 (5 bases). Germline-derived CDR1 and CDR2 are MDHEN and SYDVKM. This CDR3 has 18 residues. Deletions cut 6 bases from V and 4 bases from J, with 27 bases between. DNA of the CDR3: TGTGCCAGCAGCCCCACCCGGGGCGCCCGCTCGAGTAGCTATGGCTACACCTTC. It encodes CASSPTRGARSSSYGYTF.

This clone was picked up a small number of times. The chain uses TRBV2 and TRBJ2-5, with TRBD1 as a possible D gene (5 bases). The CDR3 loop spans 12 amino acids. V shed 8 bases and J shed 4 bases, with 11 bases lying between them. Germline V gives CDR1 SNHLY, CDR2 FYNNEI. DNA for the CDR3: TGTGCCAGCTCTATGGGGCTAGAGACCCAGTACTTC. Its protein product is CASSMGLETQYF.

The chain uses TRBV10-2 and TRBJ2-7; possible D gene TRBD1, 6 bases. Trimming stripped 7 bases from V and 6 bases from J, with 16 bases between. The germline CDR1 and CDR2 sequences are WSHSY and SAAADI. The CDR3 is made up of 13 amino acids. CDR3 in DNA: TGCGCCAGCACCTCGAGATACAGGGCCGAGCAGTACTTC. Its protein is CASTSRYRAEQYF.

This clone was seen a few times. The sample has other DNA sequences that encode this CDR3 too. This chain links TRBV19 with TRBJ2-7, with 7 bases that match TRBD1. CDR1 and CDR2 from the germline V gene are LNHDA and SQIVND (reference sequence). The V segment lost 5 bases and the J segment 1 base; nucleotides outside the gene matches: 8. CDR3 size: 15 residues. The CDR3 region has the DNA TGTGCCAGTAGTCCACGACAGGGAAATTCCTACGAGCAGTACTTC. It codes for CASSPRQGNSYEQYF.

The chain links TRBV10-3 to TRBJ2-1; 10 positions agree with TRBD2. CDR1 ENHRY and CDR2 SYGVKD come from the germline V gene. The ends lost 10 bases at V and 7 bases at J; junction bases unmatched: 13. This CDR3 is 15 amino acids long. CDR3 region: CASRPIVSGGNEQFF. In nucleotides, the CDR3 is TGTGCCAGCAGGCCAATTGTTAGCGGGGGGAATGAGCAGTTCTTC.

The V gene is TRBV11-2, the J gene TRBJ2-7; 10 bases are a match to TRBD2. The CDR3 has 15 residues. Looked up from germline, CDR1 is SGHAT and CDR2 is FQNNGV. After removal of 1 base from V and 3 bases from J, the junction contained 3 bases not matched to a gene. The CDR3 DNA is TGTGCCAGCAGCTTAGGCTCTAGCGGGAGCTACGAGCAGTACTTC. This encodes CASSLGSSGSYEQYF.

The chain carries TRBV19 and TRBJ1-2, with D perhaps TRBD1 (6 bases). Looked up from germline, CDR1 is LNHDA and CDR2 is SQIVND (reference sequence). The V and J ends lost 8 bases and 10 bases respectively, with 11 bases between them. The CDR3 contains 10 residues. The chain's CDR3 is CASGPGDYTF. The CDR3 DNA follows: TGTGCCAGTGGACCAGGGGACTACACCTTC.

Comment on this clone: An end of the junction differs from the germline gene, which may be a read error. The sample carries other DNA sequences with the same CDR3. The gene calls are TRBV30 and TRBJ1-1; TRBD1 might be the D (6 bases). Germline values: CDR1 GTSNPN, CDR2 SVGIG (reference sequence). The CDR3 is 14 residues long. CDR3 region: CAWISPQGNTEAFF. DNA for the CDR3: TGCGCCTGGATCTCTCCACAGGGGAACACTGAAGCTTTCTTT.

This clone was recorded a few times. This sequence joins TRBV2 and TRBJ2-7; 8 bases align to TRBD2. The CDR3 is 14 residues long. V lost 6 bases, J lost 1 base, and 5 bases stayed unmatched. Per the germline V gene, CDR1 is SNHLY and CDR2 is FYNNEI. The CDR3 reads CASRGAGASYEQYF. In DNA form, the CDR3 reads TGTGCCAGCAGGGGAGCGGGAGCGTCCTACGAGCAGTACTTC.

The V gene is TRBV5-4, the J gene TRBJ1-2; TRBD1 matches at 12 bases. Germline CDR1 is SGHNT and CDR2 is YYREEE (reference sequence). The J segment lost 7 bases and the V segment lost 5 bases, leaving 3 bases of the junction unmatched. This CDR3 has 13 residues. The CDR3: CASRGQGAGGYTF. The CDR3 nucleotides are TGTGCCAGCAGGGGACAGGGGGCAGGTGGCTACACCTTC.

This clone occurred a few times. The V gene is TRBV7-2, the J gene TRBJ2-1; 7 nucleotides align to TRBD1. With V trimmed by 4 bases and J by 10 bases, 7 bases remained unmatched. In germline, CDR1 is SGHTA, CDR2 FQGNSA. The CDR3 is 13 residues long. The CDR3 bases are TGTGCCAGCAGCTCCAGACAGGGCGGGGAGCAGTTCTTC. Translating gives CASSSRQGGEQFF.

This chain connects TRBV30 to TRBJ1-2; no reliable D call. The CDR3 is 15 residues long. Trimming stripped 1 base from V and 3 bases from J, with 15 bases between. Germline assignment: CDR1 GTSNPN and CDR2 SVGIG (reference sequence). The CDR3 reads CAWSGRNSTYYGYTF. The CDR3 nucleotides read TGTGCCTGGAGTGGAAGGAACAGCACTTACTATGGCTACACCTTC.

Only a few counts were recorded for this clone. This chain uses TRBV18 with TRBJ2-5; D remains ambiguous. The CDR3 has 13 residues. Trimming removed 1 base at V and 2 bases at J, with 5 bases between. The V gene's germline CDR1 is KGHSH and CDR2 LQKENI. CDR3 residues: CASSPRLQETQYF. DNA for the CDR3: TGTGCCAGCTCACCACGATTACAAGAGACCCAGTACTTC. The full variable domain, its missing parts supplied by reference TRBV18 and TRBJ2-5, is NAGVMQNPRHLVRRRGQEARLRCSPMKGHSHVYWYRQLPEEGLKFMVYLQKENIIDESGMPKERFSAEFPKEGPSILRIQQVVRGDSAAYFCASSPRLQETQYFGPGTRLLVL.

The rearrangement joins TRBV5-6 to TRBJ1-2; D not certain. Trimming left V 0 bases short and J 6 bases short, with 12 bases between. In germline, CDR1 is SGHDT, CDR2 YYEEEE. This CDR3 comprises 14 residues. The DNA for the CDR3 is TGTGCCAGCAGCTTGGGTGGCAGAATGAATGGCTACACCTTC. Its protein product is CASSLGGRMNGYTF.

The CDR3 region has the DNA TGTGCCAGCAGTTTCCGTTCCCGGGGAATCAATCAGCCCCAGCATTTT. This encodes CASSFRSRGINQPQHF. The V and J genes are TRBV28 and TRBJ1-5; no clear D gene. The CDR3 consists of 16 residues. V was cut by 3 bases and J by 3 bases, with 15 bases left in between. Germline V lookup: CDR1 MDHEN, CDR2 SYDVKM. The whole variable domain, remainder taken from reference TRBV28 and TRBJ1-5, is DVKVTQSSRYLVKRTGEKVFLECVQDMDHENMFWYRQDPGLGLRLIYFSYDVKMKEKGDIPEGYSVSREKKERFSLILESASTNQTSMYLCASSFRSRGINQPQHFGDGTRLSIL.

J is TRBJ2-1 and V is TRBV2; perhaps TRBD2 as D (6 bases). V lost 4 bases and J lost 8, with 9 bases in between. Germline V gene lookup returns CDR1 SNHLY and CDR2 FYNNEI. The CDR3 is 12 amino acids. The CDR3 coding sequence is TGTGCCAGCAGTGTCGGCGGGGATGAGCAGTTCTTC. Protein: CASSVGGDEQFF.

The table lists this clone with a count of one. The chain couples TRBV19 to TRBJ2-3; 8 nucleotides align to TRBD2. The CDR3 is made up of 15 amino acids. V shed 5 bases and J 4 bases; nucleotides not matched to a gene: 8. From germline, CDR1 is LNHDA and CDR2 SQIVND (reference sequence). CDR3 protein: CASSFPGGPADTQYF. The CDR3 DNA is TGTGCCAGTAGTTTCCCGGGGGGGCCTGCAGATACGCAGTATTTT.

The rearrangement joins TRBV29-1 to TRBJ1-4; D not certain. V lost 4 bases and J lost 8, with 11 bases in between. Germline CDR1 is SQVTM and CDR2 is ANQGSEA. This CDR3 has 12 amino acids. CDR3 residues: CSVAWGGEKLFF. CDR3 DNA: TGCAGCGTTGCATGGGGTGGGGAAAAACTGTTTTTT.

This clone was observed a single time. The chain couples TRBV19 to TRBJ2-7, with 7 bases that match TRBD2. V lost 1 base to trimming and J lost 3 bases; unmatched junction nucleotides: 6. The V gene's germline CDR1 is LNHDA and CDR2 SQIVND (reference sequence). The CDR3 length is 15 residues. DNA for the CDR3: TGTGCCAGTAGTATAGCGGGACTAACCGACTACGAGCAGTACTTC. Encoded protein: CASSIAGLTDYEQYF.

V is TRBV25-1 and J is TRBJ2-5; D might be TRBD2 (5 bases). The CDR3 spans 11 residues. CDR1 and CDR2 from the germline V gene are MGHDK and SYGVNS. V was pared by 9 bases and J by 3 bases, with 8 bases between. The CDR3 DNA follows: TGTGCCAGTGAGGGAGAAGAGACCCAGTACTTC. It yields the protein CASEGEETQYF.

The chain is built from TRBV11-2 and TRBJ1-1, with D hard to call. The V end lost 3 bases, the J end lost 1 base, and 9 bases lay between the germline ends. Germline lookup yields CDR1 SGHAT and CDR2 FQNNGV. There are 14 residues in the CDR3. CDR3 region: CASSFGYRNTEAFF. CDR3 DNA sequence: TGTGCCAGCAGCTTTGGGTATCGGAACACTGAAGCTTTCTTT.

The rearrangement joins TRBV7-2 to TRBJ2-7; maybe TRBD2 (6 bases). V gave up 5 bases and J gave up 6 bases, with 17 bases separating them. The CDR3 extends over 14 amino acids. The V gene's germline CDR1 is SGHTA and CDR2 FQGNSA. The CDR3 DNA reads TGTGCCAGCAGCACTAGGGACTGGGGGTTCGAGCAGTACTTC. Translated: CASSTRDWGFEQYF.

V gene TRBV28 combines with J gene TRBJ2-5, with D unresolved. The V gene's germline CDR1 is MDHEN and CDR2 SYDVKM. CDR3 length: 13 amino acids. Trimming shortened V by 2 bases and J by 5 bases, and 9 bases separated the two germline ends. CDR3 protein: CASSLPSKETQYF. DNA of the CDR3: TGTGCCAGCAGTTTACCCAGTAAGGAGACCCAGTACTTC.

The sample holds one count of this clone. DNA of the CDR3: TGTGCCAGCAGCTTTGATTTCCAACTTCAAGAGACCCAGTACTTC. This codes for CASSFDFQLQETQYF. This chain joins TRBV5-6 and TRBJ2-5; D ambiguous. The CDR3 loop spans 15 amino acids. The germline V and J ends were trimmed by 2 bases and 2 bases, with 13 bases remaining between them. In germline, CDR1 is SGHDT, CDR2 YYEEEE.

This clone was counted between two and nine times. V and J are TRBV15 and TRBJ1-2; D is perhaps TRBD1 (6 bases). CDR1 LNHNV and CDR2 YYDKDF come from the germline V gene (reference sequence). The CDR3 covers 12 residues. V shed 8 bases and J shed 5 bases, with 12 bases lying between them. As DNA, the CDR3 is TGTGCCACCTCCGGGACACAATATGGCTACACCTTC. Protein product: CATSGTQYGYTF. Using reference TRBV15 and TRBJ1-2 for the parts outside the CDR3, the full variable domain is DAMVIQNPRYQVTQFGKPVTLSCSQTLNHNVMYWYQQKSSQAPKLLFHYYDKDFNNEADTPDNFQSRRPNTSFCFLDIRSPGLGDTAMYLCATSGTQYGYTFGSGTRLTVV.